These T cell receptor beta chains were read from a single sample in a study of immune evolution from preneoplasia to lung adenocarcinoma. Repertoires were generated with immunoSEQ multiplex PCR, while TCRdb's copy carries only in-frame clones and drops some. The table has 9,500 to 13,000 clones, around 78% seen once. The sequencing input was FFPE minimally invasive lung adenocarcinoma tissue. These receptors were obtained from a person aged 65 to 85 with lung adenocarcinoma. Each CDR3 is given with its conserved first and last residue. D genes are given only for firm matches. Expanded clones get a size class; other rows say once, few or many, or leave the size out.

>.|TRBJ1-1|.|TRBV18
CASSPPRDSGGATEAFF
TGTGCCAGCTCACCACCGAGAGACAGCGGAGGGGCCACTGAAGCTTTCTTT
>TRBD2|TRBJ2-3|.|TRBV7-2
CASGRTSGGVGDTQYF
TGTGCCAGCGGTCGGACTAGCGGGGGGGTAGGAGATACGCAGTATTTT
>.|TRBJ1-2|.|TRBV25-1
CASSGSQKGGYTF
TGTGCCAGTTCCGGGTCCCAGAAAGGTGGCTACACCTTC
>.|TRBJ2-2|.|TRBV10-1
CASSEGTHHGELFF
TGCGCCAGCAGTGAAGGGACACACCACGGGGAGCTGTTTTTT
>.|TRBJ1-2|.|TRBV6-1
CASSVRDGTYGYTF
TGTGCCAGCAGTGTCCGGGACGGGACCTATGGCTACACCTTC
>TRBD2|TRBJ2-7|.|TRBV12-5
CASGSARGLADIYEQYF
TGTGCTAGTGGTTCGGCGCGGGGACTAGCGGATATCTACGAGCAGTACTTC
>TRBD2|TRBJ2-1|.|TRBV5-1
CASSWGTSGDFSYNEQFF
TGCGCCAGCAGCTGGGGAACTAGCGGGGATTTCTCCTACAATGAGCAGTTCTTC
>.|TRBJ2-7|.|TRBV6-1
CASSRDGLFEQYF
TGTGCCAGCAGCCGGGACGGGCTATTTGAGCAGTACTTC
>TRBD1|TRBJ1-2|.|TRBV29-1
CSVEDRGIHGYTF
TGCAGCGTCGAGGACAGGGGCATCCATGGCTACACCTTC
>.|TRBJ1-2|.|TRBV11-2
CASSLDLTDYGYTF
TGTGCCAGCAGCTTAGATCTGACGGACTATGGCTACACCTTC
>.|TRBJ2-1|.|TRBV7-8
CASSLGAGWGTPNINEQFF
TGTGCCAGCAGCTTAGGAGCGGGCTGGGGGACTCCTAACATCAATGAGCAGTTCTTC
>.|TRBJ2-6|.|TRBV7-8
CASSLNAGRGSGANVLTF
TGTGCCAGCAGCTTAAATGCGGGGCGGGGATCTGGGGCCAACGTCCTGACTTTC
>.|TRBJ2-6|.|TRBV12-5
CASQTGLGANVLTF
TGTGCTAGTCAAACAGGGCTTGGGGCCAACGTCCTGACTTTC
>TRBD1|TRBJ1-5|.|TRBV13
CASSRTGFGNQPQHF
TGTGCCAGCAGCCGGACAGGGTTCGGCAATCAGCCCCAGCATTTT
>.|TRBJ2-7|.|TRBV20-1
CSALYYEQYF
TGCAGTGCCCTTTACTACGAGCAGTACTTC
>.|TRBJ2-7|.|TRBV10-1
CASSSRLLDADEQYF
TGCGCCAGCAGCTCCCGGCTCCTCGACGCAGACGAGCAGTACTTC
>.|TRBJ2-5|.|TRBV27
CASSLSPGRETQYF
TGTGCCAGCAGTTTATCGCCGGGGCGGGAGACCCAGTACTTC
>TRBD1|TRBJ1-2|few|TRBV29-1
CSVEDLWTGGSGYTF
TGCAGCGTTGAAGATCTTTGGACAGGGGGTAGTGGCTACACCTTC
>.|TRBJ1-1|.|TRBV9
CASSPLTEAFF
TGTGCCAGCAGCCCTCTCACTGAAGCTTTCTTT
>.|TRBJ2-7|.|TRBV5-1
CASRAAMSEQYF
TGCGCCAGCAGGGCGGCAATGAGCGAGCAGTACTTC
>.|TRBJ2-1|.|TRBV20-1
CSAGATNEQFF
TGCAGTGCTGGGGCTACAAATGAGCAGTTCTTC
>.|TRBJ2-5|.|TRBV7-3
CASSLTGGKETQYF
TGTGCCAGCAGCTTAACCGGCGGAAAAGAGACCCAGTACTTC
>.|TRBJ2-3|.|TRBV28
CASGTLTDTQYF
TGTGCCAGCGGAACTCTCACAGATACGCAGTATTTT
>.|TRBJ2-3|.|TRBV6-5
CASSYSPQRGTDTQYF
TGTGCCAGCAGTTACTCCCCCCAGCGTGGCACAGATACGCAGTATTTT
>.|TRBJ1-3|.|TRBV4-1
CASSQAGSQIGNTIYF
TGCGCCAGCAGCCAAGCTGGTTCCCAAATTGGAAACACCATATATTTT
>.|TRBJ1-1|once|TRBV10-3
CAISVRGPGNTEAFF
TGTGCCATCAGTGTACGGGGGCCTGGGAACACTGAAGCTTTCTTT
>.|TRBJ2-1|.|TRBV14
CASSQYLETNIFF
TGTGCCAGCAGCCAATATCTGGAGACTAACATCTTCTTC
>.|TRBJ2-4|.|TRBV5-1
CASSLSRNIQYF
TGCGCCAGCAGCTTGTCCAGAAACATTCAGTACTTC
>.|TRBJ1-4|.|TRBV19
CASSRLGGPNEKLFF
TGTGCCAGTAGTCGCCTTGGGGGTCCAAATGAAAAACTGTTTTTT
>.|TRBJ1-1|.|TRBV6-4
CASSLHRNTEAFF
TGTGCCAGCAGTCTTCACCGGAACACTGAAGCTTTCTTT
>.|TRBJ1-2|few|TRBV5-6
CATARRDGDNYGYTF
TGTGCCACCGCGCGCCGGGACGGCGATAACTATGGCTACACCTTC
>TRBD1|TRBJ1-6|.|TRBV4-2
CASSQDWTGSSPLHF
TGTGCCAGCAGCCAAGATTGGACAGGGAGTTCACCCCTCCACTTT
>.|TRBJ2-2|.|TRBV19
CASSMSEVESGELFF
TGTGCCAGTAGTATGTCTGAGGTTGAGAGCGGGGAGCTGTTTTTT
>.|TRBJ1-4|few|TRBV6-1
CASSELAEGSEKLFF
TGTGCCAGCAGTGAACTGGCAGAGGGGTCTGAAAAACTGTTTTTT
>.|TRBJ2-1|few|TRBV4-2
CASSQPRDRGNEQFF
TGTGCCAGCAGCCAACCCCGGGACCGAGGGAATGAGCAGTTCTTC
>.|TRBJ2-5|.|TRBV5-5
CASRLTETQYF
TGTGCCAGCAGGCTTACGGAGACCCAGTACTTC
>.|TRBJ1-5|.|TRBV7-5
CARSLGESNQPQHF
TGTGCCAGAAGCTTGGGGGAGAGCAATCAGCCCCAGCATTTT
>.|TRBJ2-5|.|TRBV5-5
CASSLLQETQYF
TGTGCCAGCAGCTTGCTCCAAGAGACCCAGTACTTC
>TRBD1|TRBJ2-7|.|TRBV29-1
CSVVGQGFYEQYF
TGCAGCGTTGTGGGACAGGGTTTCTACGAGCAGTACTTC
>TRBD1|TRBJ2-6|.|TRBV5-8
CASSLYIGQGHTGANVLTF
TGTGCCAGCAGCTTGTACATAGGACAGGGGCATACTGGGGCCAACGTCCTGACTTTC
>TRBD1|TRBJ1-1|.|TRBV10-1
CASSLGQGARSAFF
TGCGCCAGCAGCCTCGGACAGGGGGCCCGGTCGGCTTTCTTT
>TRBD2|TRBJ2-7|once|TRBV6-5
CASSETSGLTEQYF
TGTGCCAGCAGCGAGACTAGCGGCCTAACGGAGCAGTACTTC
>.|TRBJ1-1|few|TRBV7-9
CASSLGTEAFF
TGTGCCAGCAGCTTAGGGACCGAAGCTTTCTTT
>.|TRBJ2-3|few|TRBV6-5
CASSPSEGEADTQYF
TGTGCCAGCAGCCCTAGCGAGGGGGAGGCAGATACGCAGTATTTT
>.|TRBJ1-2|few|TRBV25-1
CASRGGVRGYTF
TGTGCCAGCAGAGGAGGGGTAAGGGGCTACACCTTC
>.|TRBJ2-1|.|TRBV5-1
CASSLWGQSYNEQFF
TGCGCCAGCAGCCTATGGGGGCAGTCCTACAATGAGCAGTTCTTC